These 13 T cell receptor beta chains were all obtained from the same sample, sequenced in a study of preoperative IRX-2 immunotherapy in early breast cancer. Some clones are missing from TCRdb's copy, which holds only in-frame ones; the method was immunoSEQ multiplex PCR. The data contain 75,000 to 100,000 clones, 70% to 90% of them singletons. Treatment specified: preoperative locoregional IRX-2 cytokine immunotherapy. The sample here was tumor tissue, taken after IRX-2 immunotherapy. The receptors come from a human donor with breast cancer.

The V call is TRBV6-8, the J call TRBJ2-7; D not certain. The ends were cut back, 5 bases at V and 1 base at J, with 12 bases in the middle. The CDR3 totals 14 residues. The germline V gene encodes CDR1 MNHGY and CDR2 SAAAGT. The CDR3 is CASSDHGPSYEQYF. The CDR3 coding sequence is TGTGCCAGCAGTGACCACGGACCTTCCTACGAGCAGTACTTC.

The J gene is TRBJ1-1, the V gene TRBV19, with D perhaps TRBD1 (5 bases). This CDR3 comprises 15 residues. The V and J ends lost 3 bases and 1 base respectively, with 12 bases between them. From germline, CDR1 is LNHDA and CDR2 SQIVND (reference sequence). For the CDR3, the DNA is TGTGCCAGTAGTATGGGGGGGGACTGGAACACTGAAGCTTTCTTT. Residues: CASSMGGDWNTEAFF.

The DNA of the CDR3 is TGCGCCAGCAGTGAGGGGACAGGCCCACACACTGAAGCTTTCTTT. Translated, it gives CASSEGTGPHTEAFF. J is TRBJ1-1 and V is TRBV10-1; 8 bases are a match to TRBD1. Germline trimming cut 2 bases from V and 3 bases from J; bases unmatched to any gene: 5. The CDR3 spans 15 residues. Per the germline V gene, CDR1 is WNHNN and CDR2 is SYGVQD (reference sequence).

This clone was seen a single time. CDR3 DNA sequence: TGTGCCAGCAAGGAGGGAGGGTACAATGAGCAGTTCTTC. It yields the protein CASKEGGYNEQFF. The chain joins TRBV7-1 to TRBJ2-1, with 7 bases matching TRBD2. TRBV7-1 is an open reading frame whose function is uncertain. With V trimmed by 7 bases and J by 4 bases, 4 bases remained unmatched. CDR3 length equals 13 residues.

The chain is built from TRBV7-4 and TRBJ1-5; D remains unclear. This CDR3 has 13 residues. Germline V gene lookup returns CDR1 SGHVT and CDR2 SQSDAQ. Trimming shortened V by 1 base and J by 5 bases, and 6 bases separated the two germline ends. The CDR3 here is CASSLVSHQPQHF. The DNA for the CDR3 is TGTGCCAGCAGCTTAGTCTCGCATCAGCCCCAGCATTTT.

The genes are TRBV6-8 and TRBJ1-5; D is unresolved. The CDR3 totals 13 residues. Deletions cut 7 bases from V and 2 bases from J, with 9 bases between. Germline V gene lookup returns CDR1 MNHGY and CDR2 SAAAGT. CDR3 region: CASTRAGNQPQHF. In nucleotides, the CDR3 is TGTGCCAGCACAAGGGCCGGCAATCAGCCCCAGCATTTT.

DNA for the CDR3: TGTGCCAGCAGCTTGATTGGGGGTACGAGCACAGATACGCAGTATTTT. Translating it yields CASSLIGGTSTDTQYF. This chain links TRBV11-3 with TRBJ2-3; D may be TRBD1 or TRBD2 (5 bases each). This CDR3 is built from 16 residues. CDR1 is SGHNT, CDR2 YENEEA, per germline. Trimming removed 3 bases from V and 0 bases from J, with 13 bases in between.

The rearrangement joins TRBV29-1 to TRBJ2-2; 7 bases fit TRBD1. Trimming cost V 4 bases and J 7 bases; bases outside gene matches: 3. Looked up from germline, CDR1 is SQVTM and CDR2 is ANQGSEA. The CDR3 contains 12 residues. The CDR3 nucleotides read TGCAGCGTTGGGCAGGGGGTCGGGGAGCTGTTTTTT. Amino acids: CSVGQGVGELFF.

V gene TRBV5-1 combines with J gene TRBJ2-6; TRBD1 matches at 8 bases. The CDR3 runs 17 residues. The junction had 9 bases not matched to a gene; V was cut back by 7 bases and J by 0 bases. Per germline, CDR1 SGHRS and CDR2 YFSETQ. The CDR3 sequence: CASCRTGRNSGANVLTF. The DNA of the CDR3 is TGCGCCAGCTGCCGGACAGGGAGGAACTCTGGGGCCAACGTCCTGACTTTC.

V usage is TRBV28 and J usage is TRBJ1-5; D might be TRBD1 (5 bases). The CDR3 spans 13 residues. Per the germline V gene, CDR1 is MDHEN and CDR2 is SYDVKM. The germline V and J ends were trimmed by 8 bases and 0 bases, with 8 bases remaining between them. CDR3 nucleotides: TGTGCCAGCGGGGGGTATAGCAATCAGCCCCAGCATTTT. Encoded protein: CASGGYSNQPQHF.

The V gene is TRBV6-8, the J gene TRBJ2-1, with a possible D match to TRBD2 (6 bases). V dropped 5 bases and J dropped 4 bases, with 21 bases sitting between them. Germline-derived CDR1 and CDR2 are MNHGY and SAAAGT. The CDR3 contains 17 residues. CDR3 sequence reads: CASSLGGSGISYNEQFF. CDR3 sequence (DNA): TGTGCCAGCAGTCTCGGAGGGTCAGGGATCTCTTACAATGAGCAGTTCTTC.

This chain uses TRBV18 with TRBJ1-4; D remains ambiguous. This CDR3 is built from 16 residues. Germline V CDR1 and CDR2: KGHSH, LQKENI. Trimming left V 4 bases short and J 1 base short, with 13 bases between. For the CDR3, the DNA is TGTGCCAGCTCACATAGTTCGGCTCAAACTAATGAAAAACTGTTTTTT. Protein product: CASSHSSAQTNEKLFF. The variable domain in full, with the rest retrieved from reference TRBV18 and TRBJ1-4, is NAGVMQNPRHLVRRRGQEARLRCSPMKGHSHVYWYRQLPEEGLKFMVYLQKENIIDESGMPKERFSAEFPKEGPSILRIQQVVRGDSAAYFCASSHSSAQTNEKLFFGSGTQLSVL.

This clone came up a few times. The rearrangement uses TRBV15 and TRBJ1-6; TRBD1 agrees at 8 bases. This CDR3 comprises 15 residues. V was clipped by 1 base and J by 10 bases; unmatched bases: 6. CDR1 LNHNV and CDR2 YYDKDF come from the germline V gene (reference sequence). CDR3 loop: CATSRGTGNGSPLHF. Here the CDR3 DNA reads TGTGCCACCAGCAGAGGGACAGGGAACGGATCACCCCTCCACTTT. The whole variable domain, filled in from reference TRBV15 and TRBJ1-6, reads DAMVIQNPRYQVTQFGKPVTLSCSQTLNHNVMYWYQQKSSQAPKLLFHYYDKDFNNEADTPDNFQSRRPNTSFCFLDIRSPGLGDTAMYLCATSRGTGNGSPLHFGNGTRLTVT.